This paragraph covers one T cell receptor (beta chain) sequence. Its antigen is undetermined. Construction of TCR beta libraries was performed using quantitative 5'-RACE with molecular barcodes. TCRdb passed the 5' RACE reads through MiXCR, listing each CDR3 protein once. The table lists roughly 370,000 distinct CDR3 sequences, about 20% of them singletons, with roughly a sixth in the top ten. Per the germline V gene, CDR1 is KGHDR and CDR2 is SFDVKD. CDR3 length: 15 amino acids. Trimming cost V 3 bases and J 4 bases; bases outside gene matches: 3. The record originates from a study of CD8 T cells in ankylosing spondylitis. General study points: Ankylosing spondylitis blood seemed to carry a telltale TCR beta motif made of fewer than 10 highly homologous variants. Enrichment of disease-linked clones was reportedly significant in matched ankylosing spondylitis synovial fluid. Disease-associated clones were CD8+ and fairly uncommon in peripheral blood. In synovial fluid and blood from reactive arthritis, some motif variants were previously reported.

The sample consisted of blood, either unsorted or a sorted T cell fraction (not recorded which). This chain connects TRBV24-1 to TRBJ2-3; 10 nucleotides match TRBD1. This sequence originates from a male donor with ankylosing spondylitis. DNA of the CDR3: TGTGCCACCAGTGATGGAGGACAGGGGGCAGATACGCAGTATTTT. This translates into CATSDGGQGADTQYF.